This T cell receptor beta chain was sequenced in a study of shared clonotypes between healthy human individuals. Only in-frame clones appear in the TCRdb table, and some are missing; sequencing was by immunoSEQ multiplex PCR. The sample lists around 2,000,000 clones; roughly 96% were seen once. This CDR3 has 15 amino acids. Trimming took off 5 bases at V and 3 bases at J, with 17 bases between the two ends. The germline gives CDR1 MDHEN, CDR2 SYDVKM. This clonotype was sampled from a young man in good health. Sample: naive CD4+ T cells sorted from blood. The subset is: CD45RA+ positively selected. V usage is TRBV28 and J usage is TRBJ2-7; D tentatively reads TRBD1 or TRBD2 (5 bases each). CDR3 loop: CASSRDPPKHYEQYF. DNA for the CDR3: TGTGCCAGCAGTCGGGACCCCCCAAAGCACTACGAGCAGTACTTC.